Each of the 14 T cell receptor beta chains below was sequenced from the same sample in a study of shared clonotypes between healthy human individuals. Selected positively for CCR7 and CD45RO-negative, naive CD8 cells excluded terminally differentiated effector memory CD45RA+ cells. Here immunoSEQ multiplex PCR was the method, and the copy in TCRdb shows in-frame clones only, minus some. Of hundreds of thousands of clones detected, approximately 96% appear once; the ten largest clones hold approximately 0.1%. Sequencing was performed on naive CD8+ T cells sorted from blood. These receptor sequences come from a woman aged 30 to 39 in good health.

The V gene is TRBV4-2, the J gene TRBJ2-5; 7 bases map to TRBD2. With V trimmed by 3 bases and J by 5 bases, 9 bases remained unmatched. This CDR3 is built from 15 residues. Per germline, CDR1 LGHNA and CDR2 YNFKEQ. This chain's CDR3 is CASSQGGGPWETQYF. CDR3 DNA sequence: TGTGCCAGCAGCCAGGGGGGAGGGCCTTGGGAGACCCAGTACTTC.

The chain couples TRBV2 to TRBJ1-4; TRBD1 is a possible D gene (5 bases). Germline V lookup: CDR1 SNHLY, CDR2 FYNNEI. Trimming cost V 6 bases and J 3 bases, with 11 bases left between them. The CDR3 covers 14 residues. CDR3 region: CASRATDANEKLFF. The CDR3 nucleotides read TGTGCCAGCAGGGCGACAGATGCTAATGAAAAACTGTTTTTT.

The chain employs TRBV25-1 and TRBJ2-1, with 9 bases matching TRBD2. The CDR3 has 15 residues. V was clipped by 2 bases and J by 9 bases; unmatched bases: 8. Germline V lookup: CDR1 MGHDK, CDR2 SYGVNS. The CDR3 loop is CASSEMAGGTGEQFF. Written as DNA, the CDR3 is TGTGCCAGCAGTGAAATGGCGGGAGGGACTGGTGAGCAGTTCTTC.

This chain joins TRBV28 and TRBJ2-7; the match to TRBD2 covers 9 bases. Germline CDR1 MDHEN, CDR2 SYDVKM. V dropped 2 bases and J dropped 6; count of bases not matched to a gene: 8. This CDR3 comprises 15 residues. The CDR3 loop is CASSLPLAGPGEQYF. CDR3 bases: TGTGCCAGCAGTTTACCTCTAGCGGGACCGGGCGAGCAGTACTTC. Full variable domain (missing parts from reference TRBV28 and TRBJ2-7): DVKVTQSSRYLVKRTGEKVFLECVQDMDHENMFWYRQDPGLGLRLIYFSYDVKMKEKGDIPEGYSVSREKKERFSLILESASTNQTSMYLCASSLPLAGPGEQYFGPGTRLTVT.

This chain joins TRBV25-1 and TRBJ1-5, with D possibly matching TRBD1 (6 bases). The CDR3 totals 13 residues. Trimming took off 10 bases at V and 11 bases at J, with 21 bases between the two ends. Germline loops: CDR1 MGHDK, CDR2 SYGVNS. In DNA form, the CDR3 reads TGTGCCACCTCGTCGGCAGGGGAGGTGACCCAGCATTTT. Protein product: CATSSAGEVTQHF.

This chain connects TRBV4-1 to TRBJ2-2; perhaps TRBD2 as D (5 bases). CDR1 MGHRA and CDR2 YSYEKL come from the germline V gene. CDR3 length equals 15 residues. V lost 3 bases to trimming and J lost 7 bases, with 15 bases between them. CDR3 bases: TGCGCCAGCAGCCAGGAACTAGGTTTGCTCGGGGAGCTGTTTTTT. It yields the protein CASSQELGLLGELFF.

This chain uses TRBV2 with TRBJ2-7; D may be TRBD1 or TRBD2 (6 bases each). The CDR3 is made up of 14 amino acids. The germline V gene encodes CDR1 SNHLY and CDR2 FYNNEI. The CDR3, as DNA: TGTGCAGATAAACGGGGGCCCCCCTCCTACGAGCAGTACTTC. This sequence encodes CADKRGPPSYEQYF.

The chain is built from TRBV30 and TRBJ1-1; TRBD1 matches 10 bases. CDR3 length equals 13 residues. The trim removed 4 bases at V and 8 bases at J, leaving 7 bases unmatched. Germline lookup yields CDR1 GTSNPN and CDR2 SVGIG (reference sequence). CDR3 in DNA: TGTGCCTGGATGGGACAGGGGACGCCGGAAGCTTTCTTT. Its protein product is CAWMGQGTPEAFF.

This chain connects TRBV7-9 to TRBJ2-1; possibly TRBD1 for D (6 bases). V gave up 4 bases and J gave up 4 bases, with 14 bases separating them. Germline-derived CDR1 and CDR2 are SEHNR and FQNEAQ (reference sequence). CDR3 length: 15 residues. As DNA, the CDR3 is TGTGCCAGCAGCTCCCGGGACACCTTATACAATGAGCAGTTCTTC. As protein: CASSSRDTLYNEQFF.

The gene calls are TRBV5-6 and TRBJ1-3; no definite D call. Germline V gives CDR1 SGHDT, CDR2 YYEEEE. This CDR3 is built from 13 residues. Trimming removed 2 bases at V and 0 bases at J, with 3 bases between. The DNA for the CDR3 is TGTGCCAGCAGCTTACGCTCTGGAAACACCATATATTTT. This sequence encodes CASSLRSGNTIYF.

This rearrangement joins TRBV11-2 to TRBJ2-6; no definite D call. V shed 4 bases and J shed 4 bases, with 11 bases lying between them. Germline CDR1 reads SGHAT; CDR2 reads FQNNGV. The CDR3 sequence is 15 residues long. The CDR3 spells CASSSPAPGANVLTF. The CDR3 DNA sequence: TGTGCCAGCAGCTCCCCAGCTCCCGGGGCCAACGTCCTGACTTTC.

The chain employs TRBV6-1 and TRBJ1-5; 9 nucleotides match TRBD1. This CDR3 contains 15 residues. The V and J ends lost 3 bases and 9 bases, in that order; junction bases with no gene match: 9. CDR1 is MNHNS and CDR2 is SASEGT in the germline V gene. The CDR3 here is CASSDLRTGAGPQHF. The CDR3 coding sequence is TGTGCCAGCAGTGATCTCCGGACAGGGGCCGGGCCCCAGCATTTT.

V is TRBV19 and J is TRBJ2-1, with a tentative D call TRBD2 (6 bases). The CDR3 has 15 amino acids. V was shortened by 6 bases and J by 5 bases, with 17 bases between the two germline ends. Germline lookup yields CDR1 LNHDA and CDR2 SQIVND (reference sequence). CDR3 nucleotide sequence: TGTGCCAGTAGAGTAGCGGAGAGGGTTAACAATGAGCAGTTCTTC. This sequence encodes CASRVAERVNNEQFF.

The chain links TRBV5-4 to TRBJ1-4; 8 bases map to TRBD1. The germline CDR1 and CDR2 sequences are SGHNT and YYREEE (reference sequence). The junction had 12 bases not matched to a gene; V was cut back by 4 bases and J by 4 bases. This CDR3 contains 17 residues. The DNA of the CDR3 is TGTGCCAGCAGCCAAACACGGGACAGGAGACTTAATGAAAAACTGTTTTTT. It codes for CASSQTRDRRLNEKLFF.